These 11 T cell receptor beta chains share one sample of origin, sequenced in a study of shared T cell receptors in the human thymus (TCRdb year 2021). Libraries were constructed by the immunoSEQ multiplex PCR assay. The table comes from immuneACCESS by way of TCRdb, which keeps in-frame sequences with V and J called. Part of the clones is missing from these tables; in studies checked, under half for an unresolved V gene and the rest for unknown reasons. Here the sample has some 760,000 clones; 80% to 90% occur a single time. The ten most abundant clones make up over 0.008% of the sample. A further study also used this sample, focusing on human thymus T cells.

The sequenced sample was thymocytes. The receptors were gathered from a girl younger than two with a congenital heart defect. Donor details come from another sample of the same person, matched by shared clones.

The chain joins TRBV6-1 to TRBJ2-1; possible D gene TRBD2, 6 bases. This CDR3 has 12 residues. V was shortened by 3 bases and J by 10 bases, with 10 bases between the two germline ends. Germline V lookup: CDR1 MNHNS, CDR2 SASEGT. The CDR3, as DNA: TGTGCCAGCAGTGACTACGGGGGAGAGCAGTTCTTC. Translated, it gives CASSDYGGEQFF.

The chain is built from TRBV6-6 and TRBJ1-2; 7 nucleotides align to TRBD1. Germline-derived CDR1 and CDR2 are MNHNY and SVGAGI (reference sequence). Germline trimming cut 6 bases from V and 4 bases from J; bases unmatched to any gene: 8. This CDR3 has 14 amino acids. The CDR3 nucleotides are TGTGCCAGCAGGACGACAGGGCGATCCTATGGCTACACCTTC. This gives the protein CASRTTGRSYGYTF.

The gene calls are TRBV4-1 and TRBJ2-1; maybe TRBD1 (6 bases). This CDR3 spans 16 amino acids. Germline CDR1 is MGHRA and CDR2 is YSYEKL. The V end lost 4 bases, the J end lost 3 bases, and 16 bases lay between the germline ends. CDR3 in DNA: TGCGCCAGCAGCCGAGTCGGGGACACACTCTACAATGAGCAGTTCTTC. Translation: CASSRVGDTLYNEQFF.

The rearrangement links TRBV6-5 to TRBJ1-2; TRBD1 agrees at 9 bases. Germline CDR1 MNHEY, CDR2 SVGAGI. J lost 4 bases, V lost 7 bases, and 10 bases had no gene match. CDR3 length: 15 amino acids. The DNA for the CDR3 is TGTGCCAGCACAGCAACAGGGGGCTTCAGCTATGGCTACACCTTC. Amino acids: CASTATGGFSYGYTF.

J is TRBJ1-2 and V is TRBV27; TRBD1 is a possible D gene (5 bases). V lost 6 bases and J lost 0, with 11 bases in between. CDR3 length: 14 amino acids. Germline-derived CDR1 and CDR2 are MNHEY and SMNVEV (reference sequence). CDR3 sequence reads: CASRRAGPNYGYTF. The CDR3 nucleotides are TGTGCCAGCAGGAGGGCGGGACCTAACTATGGCTACACCTTC.

J is TRBJ1-1 and V is TRBV6-1; no reliable D call. V was cut by 1 base and J by 1 base, with 10 bases left in between. The CDR3 totals 15 residues. The germline CDR1 and CDR2 sequences are MNHNS and SASEGT. CDR3 in DNA: TGTGCCAGCAGTGAAGAACGGTTGCCGAACACTGAAGCTTTCTTT. Translated, it gives CASSEERLPNTEAFF.

This chain links TRBV19 with TRBJ1-1; D perhaps matches TRBD1 (5 bases). The CDR3 extends over 14 amino acids. Germline V gene data show CDR1 as LNHDA and CDR2 as SQIVND (reference sequence). V was shortened by 6 bases and J by 8 bases, with 19 bases between the two germline ends. This CDR3 is CASRQGLGPGEAFF. CDR3 nucleotides: TGTGCCAGTAGGCAGGGACTAGGCCCTGGGGAAGCTTTCTTT.

In this sample, this clone turned up once. V is TRBV10-3 and J is TRBJ2-5, with D perhaps TRBD2 (7 bases). Trimming left V 1 base short and J 1 base short, with 13 bases between. Germline CDR1 ENHRY, CDR2 SYGVKD. This CDR3 region has 16 residues. The CDR3 nucleotides are TGTGCCATCAGTGAGTGGGCGGGGGCCCCCCAAGAGACCCAGTACTTC. The encoded protein is CAISEWAGAPQETQYF.

The chain couples TRBV19 to TRBJ2-6; TRBD1 is a possible D gene (5 bases). V lost 7 bases and J 3 bases, leaving 22 bases between the germline ends. The CDR3 loop spans 18 amino acids. Germline CDR1 and CDR2: LNHDA and SQIVND (reference sequence). The CDR3 here is CASINRSTGPHGANVLTF. The CDR3 nucleotides read TGTGCCAGTATTAATCGTTCCACAGGTCCCCATGGGGCCAACGTCCTGACTTTC. The full variable domain, rest sourced from reference TRBV19 and TRBJ2-6, is DGGITQSPKYLFRKEGQNVTLSCEQNLNHDAMYWYRQDPGQGLRLIYYSQIVNDFQKGDIAEGYSVSREKKESFPLTVTSAQKNPTAFYLCASINRSTGPHGANVLTFGAGSRLTVL.

The chain links TRBV19 to TRBJ1-3; D call uncertain. The CDR3 contains 15 residues. V was clipped by 3 bases and J by 0 bases, with 9 bases between them. Germline CDR1 reads LNHDA; CDR2 reads SQIVND (reference sequence). The CDR3 bases are TGTGCCAGTAGTATTATGGAGGGCTCTGGAAACACCATATATTTT. Its protein is CASSIMEGSGNTIYF.

The chain employs TRBV4-1 and TRBJ1-6; D may be TRBD1 (6 bases). This CDR3 has 22 residues. The germline V gene has CDR1 MGHRA and CDR2 YSYEKL. V dropped 3 bases and J dropped 1 base, with 28 bases sitting between them. The CDR3 region has the DNA TGCGCCAGCAGCCACCAAGCTGAAGGACAGCCTGTTCTCGGTTCCTATAATTCACCCCTCCACTTT. Translated, it gives CASSHQAEGQPVLGSYNSPLHF.